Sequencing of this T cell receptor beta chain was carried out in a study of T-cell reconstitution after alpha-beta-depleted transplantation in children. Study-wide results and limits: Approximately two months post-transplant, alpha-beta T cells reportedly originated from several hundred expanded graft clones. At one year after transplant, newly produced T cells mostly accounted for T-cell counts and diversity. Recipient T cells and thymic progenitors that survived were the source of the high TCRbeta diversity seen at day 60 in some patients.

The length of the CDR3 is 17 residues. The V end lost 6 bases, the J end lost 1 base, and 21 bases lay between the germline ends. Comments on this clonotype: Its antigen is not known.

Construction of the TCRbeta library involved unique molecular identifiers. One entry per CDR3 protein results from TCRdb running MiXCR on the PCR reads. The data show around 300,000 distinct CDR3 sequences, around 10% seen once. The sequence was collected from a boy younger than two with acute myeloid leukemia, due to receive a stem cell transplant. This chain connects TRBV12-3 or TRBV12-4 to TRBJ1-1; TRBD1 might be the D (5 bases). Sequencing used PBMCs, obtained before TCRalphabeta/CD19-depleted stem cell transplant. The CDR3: CASSWGSPGRSNTEAFF. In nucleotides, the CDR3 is TGTGCCAGCAGCTGGGGAAGCCCGGGACGATCGAACACTGAAGCTTTCTTT.